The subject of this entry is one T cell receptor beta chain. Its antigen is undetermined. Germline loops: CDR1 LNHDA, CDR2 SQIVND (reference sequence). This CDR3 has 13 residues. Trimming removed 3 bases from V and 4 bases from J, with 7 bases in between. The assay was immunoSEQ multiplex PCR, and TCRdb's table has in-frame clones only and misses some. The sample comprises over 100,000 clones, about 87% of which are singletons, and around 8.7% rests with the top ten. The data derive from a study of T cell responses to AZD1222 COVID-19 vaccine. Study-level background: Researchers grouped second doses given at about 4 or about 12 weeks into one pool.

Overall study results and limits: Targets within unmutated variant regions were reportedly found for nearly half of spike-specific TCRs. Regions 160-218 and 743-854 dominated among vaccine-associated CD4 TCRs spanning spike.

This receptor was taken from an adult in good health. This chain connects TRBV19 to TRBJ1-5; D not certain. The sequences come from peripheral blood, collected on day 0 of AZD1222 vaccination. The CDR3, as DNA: TGTGCCAGTAGTATTGCCGTTAATCAGCCCCAGCATTTT. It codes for CASSIAVNQPQHF.